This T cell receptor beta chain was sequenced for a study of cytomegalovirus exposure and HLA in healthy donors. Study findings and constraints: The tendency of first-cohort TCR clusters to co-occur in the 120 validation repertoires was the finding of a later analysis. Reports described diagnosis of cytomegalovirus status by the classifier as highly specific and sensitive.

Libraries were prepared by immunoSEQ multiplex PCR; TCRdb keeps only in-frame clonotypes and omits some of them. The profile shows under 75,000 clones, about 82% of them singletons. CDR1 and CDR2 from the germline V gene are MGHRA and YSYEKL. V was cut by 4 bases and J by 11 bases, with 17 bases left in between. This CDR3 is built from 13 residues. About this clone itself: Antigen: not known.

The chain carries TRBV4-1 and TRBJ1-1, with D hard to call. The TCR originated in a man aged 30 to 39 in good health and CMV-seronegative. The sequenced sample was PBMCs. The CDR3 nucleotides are TGCGCCAGCAGCCGGATCCCCGACGGAGGTGCTTTCTTT. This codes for CASSRIPDGGAFF.